The sequence of this T cell receptor (beta chain) was determined in a study of CD8 T cells in ankylosing spondylitis. Study conclusions and caveats: Clones that were linked to disease were CD8+ and were relatively rare in peripheral blood.

Note on this clonotype: What it recognizes is unknown.

The V and J ends lost 6 bases and 1 base respectively, with 15 bases between them. The V gene's germline CDR1 is DFQATT and CDR2 SNEGSKA (reference sequence). The CDR3 sequence is 14 residues long. TCRdb reprocessed the 5' RACE reads via MiXCR and lists one record per CDR3 protein. Of 35,000 or so distinct CDR3 sequences listed, 16% are singletons. The receptor comes from a male donor with ankylosing spondylitis or in good health (not recorded which). The sample taken for sequencing was blood. The chain uses TRBV20-1 and TRBJ1-1; D is unclear. The CDR3 sequence is CSAPPDGRNTEAFF. The CDR3 nucleotides are TGCAGTGCCCCACCGGACGGCCGGAACACTGAAGCTTTCTTT.